The 27 T cell receptor beta chains below come from one sample, sequenced in a study of CD8 T cells in ankylosing spondylitis. One entry per CDR3 protein, called by TCRdb with MiXCR from the 5' RACE reads. The data hold roughly 240,000 distinct CDR3 sequences, with approximately 8% observed a single time. The sequencing input was blood, either unsorted or a sorted T cell fraction (not recorded which). These receptors originate from a female donor with ankylosing spondylitis or in good health (not recorded which).

This clonotype appeared a few times. The V call is TRBV3-1, the J call TRBJ2-7; 12 bases line up with TRBD2. The CDR3 runs to 15 residues. The V and J ends lost 4 bases and 6 bases, in that order; junction bases with no gene match: 7. The germline CDR1 and CDR2 sequences are LGHDT and YNNKEL (reference sequence). The CDR3 is CASSRTTSGRGEQYF. The CDR3 nucleotides read TGTGCCAGCAGCCGTACGACTAGCGGGAGAGGCGAGCAGTACTTC.

This clonotype was counted at least ten times. This chain's CDR3 is CAISDPASGSNEQFF. In DNA, the CDR3 is TGTGCCATCAGTGATCCGGCTAGCGGTTCGAATGAGCAGTTCTTC. The chain joins TRBV10-3 to TRBJ2-1; 7 bases are shared with TRBD2. This CDR3 is 15 amino acids long. The V and J ends lost 3 bases and 7 bases, in that order; junction bases with no gene match: 9. Germline V CDR1 and CDR2: ENHRY, SYGVKD.

There are many counts of this clonotype. This chain links TRBV7-8 with TRBJ2-7; D is perhaps TRBD1 (6 bases). V was shortened by 2 bases and J by 0 bases, with 11 bases between the two germline ends. The CDR3 is made up of 15 amino acids. CDR1 is SGHVS, CDR2 FQNEAQ, per germline. As DNA, the CDR3 is TGTGCCAGCAGCTTAAACAGGGATTCCTCCTACGAGCAGTACTTC. Residues: CASSLNRDSSYEQYF.

This clonotype was seen many times. The chain has TRBV7-9 and TRBJ1-1; 7 bases are shared with TRBD1. Germline V gene lookup returns CDR1 SEHNR and CDR2 FQNEAQ (reference sequence). Trimming cost V 6 bases and J 1 base; bases outside gene matches: 11. The CDR3 consists of 16 residues. The CDR3 coding sequence is TGTGCCAGCAGAAGAGGGGACAGATCCAAGAACACTGAAGCTTTCTTT. It specifies CASRRGDRSKNTEAFF.

This clonotype was counted ten times or more. The J gene is TRBJ2-1, the V gene TRBV7-2; D remains ambiguous. Trimming shortened V by 5 bases and J by 9 bases, and 17 bases separated the two germline ends. CDR3 length: 14 amino acids. From germline, CDR1 is SGHTA and CDR2 FQGNSA. Written as DNA, the CDR3 is TGTGCCAGCAGCCGTCTCCGGCAGCCTAGTGAGCAGTTCTTC. Residues: CASSRLRQPSEQFF.

Concerning this clonotype itself: Just one base apart from a much larger clone, this may be a read error. The genes are TRBV29-1 and TRBJ2-1, with D tentatively TRBD2 (6 bases). Looked up from germline, CDR1 is SQVTM and CDR2 is ANQGSEA. Trimming removed 3 bases from V and 7 bases from J, with 13 bases in between. The CDR3 is 13 residues long. Here the CDR3 reads CSVDPSEINEQFF. DNA for the CDR3: TGCAGCGTTGACCCTAGCGAGATAAATGAGCAGTTCTTC.

Turning to this clonotype: A much larger clonotype is one base distant, so this may be a read error. The chain has TRBV6-2 or TRBV6-3 and TRBJ2-1, with 8 bases matching TRBD2. The germline V gene encodes CDR1 MNHEY and CDR2 SVGEGT. The CDR3 has 13 residues. The CDR3 DNA reads TGTACCAGCCCCCGGACTAGCCCCAATGAGCAGTTCTTC. Its protein product is CTSPRTSPNEQFF.

The sample holds a few counts of this clonotype. J is TRBJ2-1 and V is TRBV7-9, with D possibly TRBD2 on 5 matching bases. Germline CDR1 reads SEHNR; CDR2 reads FQNEAQ (reference sequence). This CDR3 is 12 amino acids long. The V end lost 6 bases, the J end lost 7 bases, and 10 bases lay between the germline ends. CDR3 bases: TGTGCCAGCAGTCGGCGGGTTAATGAGCAGTTCTTC. This gives the protein CASSRRVNEQFF.

This clonotype showed up many times. This chain joins TRBV13 and TRBJ2-7; no firm D call. The CDR3 extends over 14 amino acids. V lost 7 bases, J lost 4 bases, and 17 bases lay in between. Germline V gene lookup returns CDR1 PRHDT and CDR2 FYEKMQ (reference sequence). The CDR3 spells CASTMSGQNYEQYF. CDR3 DNA sequence: TGTGCCAGCACCATGTCGGGTCAGAATTACGAGCAGTACTTC.

This clonotype was seen only a few times. One base away lies a much larger clone, so this may be a sequencing read error. This chain joins TRBV27 and TRBJ2-7, with unresolved D. The length of the CDR3 is 13 residues. V was trimmed by 2 bases and J by 2 bases, leaving 7 bases between them. CDR1 MNHEY and CDR2 SMNVEV come from the germline V gene (reference sequence). The CDR3 is CASSLRATYEQYF. The CDR3 DNA reads as TGTGCCAGCAGTTTAAGGGCTACCTACGAGCAGTACTTC.

In its sample, this clonotype was seen many times. This chain joins TRBV29-1 and TRBJ1-1; TRBD1 matches at 8 bases. From germline, CDR1 is SQVTM and CDR2 ANQGSEA. After removal of 7 bases from V and 5 bases from J, the junction contained 6 bases not matched to a gene. The CDR3 runs to 12 residues. The CDR3 sequence: CSAGQGETEAFF. CDR3 nucleotides: TGCAGCGCCGGACAGGGTGAGACTGAAGCTTTCTTT.

At least ten counts were recorded for this clonotype. The chain combines TRBV12-3 or TRBV12-4 with TRBJ1-2; D gene uncertain. V was pared by 2 bases and J by 4 bases, with 14 bases between. The length of the CDR3 is 15 residues. The CDR3 spells CASSLWATASYGYTF. The DNA for the CDR3 is TGTGCCAGCAGTTTATGGGCTACGGCCAGCTATGGCTACACCTTC.

This clonotype has a count of ten or more. The chain recombines TRBV30 with TRBJ2-7; 7 bases line up with TRBD1. Germline CDR1 reads GTSNPN; CDR2 reads SVGIG (reference sequence). The CDR3 totals 13 residues. The junction had 9 bases not matched to a gene; V was cut back by 8 bases and J by 2 bases. The CDR3 DNA sequence: TGTGCCGGCCTTGGGCAGGGGGCCTACGAGCAGTACTTC. Translating gives CAGLGQGAYEQYF.

This clonotype was picked up many times. The chain uses TRBV20-1 and TRBJ1-1; 11 nucleotides agree with TRBD1. After removal of 5 bases from V and 6 bases from J, the junction contained 8 bases not matched to a gene. Germline CDR1 DFQATT, CDR2 SNEGSKA (reference sequence). This CDR3 has 14 amino acids. As DNA, the CDR3 is TGCAGTGCTTTGATACCGGGACAGGGGGCTGAAGCTTTCTTT. It specifies CSALIPGQGAEAFF.

In its sample, this clonotype was seen many times. The chain is built from TRBV5-1 and TRBJ2-1, with 9 positions matching TRBD1. Per the germline V gene, CDR1 is SGHRS and CDR2 is YFSETQ. This CDR3 has 15 amino acids. V trimming: 4 bases; J trimming: 5 bases; junction bases outside the gene matches: 7. The CDR3 nucleotides are TGCGCCAGCAGCGCGAGGGGACAGGGAAACAATGAGCAGTTCTTC. This translates into CASSARGQGNNEQFF.

In this sample, this clonotype turned up many times. V is TRBV20-1 and J is TRBJ2-2; TRBD1 is a possible D gene (6 bases). The CDR3 has 14 residues. CDR1 and CDR2 (germline): DFQATT, SNEGSKA (reference sequence). V dropped 5 bases and J dropped 2 bases, with 12 bases sitting between them. This CDR3 reads CSALTGPNTGELFF. The DNA of the CDR3 is TGCAGTGCTCTCACAGGGCCTAACACCGGGGAGCTGTTTTTT.

About this clonotype: Given a much more abundant clone one base away, this may be a read error. The chain links TRBV9 to TRBJ1-1; D perhaps matches TRBD1 (6 bases). Germline-derived CDR1 and CDR2 are SGDLS and YYNGEE. CDR3 length equals 14 residues. The CDR3 DNA reads TGTGCCAGCAGCCCTCAAGGGGGTGGCACTGAATCTTTCTTT. The encoded protein is CASSPQGGGTESFF.

This clonotype occurred many times. The CDR3 spells CSAGGKGGVDTEAFF. The CDR3 nucleotides read TGCAGTGCTGGGGGAAAAGGGGGCGTAGACACTGAAGCTTTCTTT. This chain uses TRBV20-1 with TRBJ1-1, with TRBD1 matching 7 bases. The V gene's germline CDR1 is DFQATT and CDR2 SNEGSKA (reference sequence). V lost 5 bases and J lost 3; bases outside the gene matches: 12. The CDR3 spans 15 residues.

This clonotype was detected ten times or more. The chain recombines TRBV11-2 with TRBJ2-2; TRBD2 aligns across 8 bases. The trim removed 1 base at V and 5 bases at J, leaving 15 bases unmatched. This CDR3 has 19 amino acids. Germline assignment: CDR1 SGHAT and CDR2 FQNNGV. CDR3 region: CASSLGMGAGGRKTGELFF. CDR3 nucleotide sequence: TGTGCCAGCAGCTTAGGGATGGGGGCGGGAGGCCGAAAAACCGGGGAGCTGTTTTTT.

This clonotype was detected only a few times. CDR3 DNA: TGTGCCAGCAGCAAGGCTGGCCTCGAAGAGACCCAGTACTTC. The encoded protein is CASSKAGLEETQYF. The chain carries TRBV5-6 and TRBJ2-5; no clear D. The V and J ends lost 4 bases and 3 bases respectively, with 13 bases between them. The CDR3 is 14 residues long. The germline V gene encodes CDR1 SGHDT and CDR2 YYEEEE. Full variable domain (missing parts from reference TRBV5-6 and TRBJ2-5): DAGVTQSPTHLIKTRGQQVTLRCSPKSGHDTVSWYQQALGQGPQFIFQYYEEEERQRGNFPDRFSGHQFPNYSSELNVNALLLGDSALYLCASSKAGLEETQYFGPGTRLLVL.

This clonotype was seen ten or more times. The rearrangement links TRBV5-1 to TRBJ2-1, with TRBD2 matching 11 bases. Germline V gene lookup returns CDR1 SGHRS and CDR2 YFSETQ. V was clipped by 4 bases and J by 5 bases; unmatched bases: 5. The length of the CDR3 is 15 residues. CDR3 coding DNA: TGCGCCAGCAGCCCGGGACTAGCGGAAGACAATGAGCAGTTCTTC. It encodes CASSPGLAEDNEQFF.

This clonotype was seen repeatedly, ten times or more. The J gene is TRBJ2-5, the V gene TRBV12-3 or TRBV12-4, with TRBD2 matching 13 bases. This CDR3 contains 18 residues. Unmatched junction bases numbered 7, after V lost 2 bases and J lost 1 base. As DNA, the CDR3 is TGTGCCAGCAGTTTAAGGACTAGCGGGAGAGGTATCCAAGAGACCCAGTACTTC. Its protein is CASSLRTSGRGIQETQYF.

Many counts were recorded for this clonotype. The rearrangement joins TRBV27 to TRBJ2-1, with D perhaps matching TRBD1 or TRBD2 (5 bases each). Trimming left V 2 bases short and J 6 bases short, with 14 bases between. Germline assignment: CDR1 MNHEY and CDR2 SMNVEV (reference sequence). The CDR3 is 15 residues long. The CDR3 region is CASSLIGGDVNEQFF. DNA for the CDR3: TGTGCCAGCAGTTTAATTGGGGGTGACGTCAATGAGCAGTTCTTC.

The chain carries TRBV7-8 and TRBJ2-2; 7 bases are a match to TRBD2. Trimming at V came to 2 bases and at J to 5 bases, leaving 8 bases not matched to a gene. Looked up from germline, CDR1 is SGHVS and CDR2 is FQNEAQ. This CDR3 is built from 16 residues. The CDR3 loop reads CASSLSGGSLTGELFF. DNA for the CDR3: TGTGCCAGCAGCTTAAGTGGCGGGAGTTTAACCGGGGAGCTGTTTTTT.

This clonotype was found many times. This rearrangement joins TRBV5-1 to TRBJ2-1, with D tentatively TRBD2 (5 bases). V shed 4 bases and J shed 9 bases, with 11 bases lying between them. Germline V CDR1 and CDR2: SGHRS, YFSETQ. The CDR3 runs to 12 residues. The CDR3 loop reads CASSPPSIEQFF. In nucleotides, the CDR3 is TGCGCCAGCAGCCCACCTAGCATTGAGCAGTTCTTC.

This clonotype came up many times. The chain joins TRBV3-1 to TRBJ2-1; 12 nucleotides match TRBD2. V shed 1 base and J 7 bases; nucleotides not matched to a gene: 2. CDR3 length: 15 amino acids. Germline lookup yields CDR1 LGHDT and CDR2 YNNKEL (reference sequence). The CDR3 DNA reads TGTGCCAGCAGCCAAGGACTAGCGGGAGATAATGAGCAGTTCTTC. This sequence encodes CASSQGLAGDNEQFF.

This clonotype has at least ten counts. The CDR3 nucleotides read TGTGCCAGCAGTCAGATAGTCGGCAGGCGGAATCAGCCCCAGCATTTT. Encoded protein: CASSQIVGRRNQPQHF. The V call is TRBV7-8, the J call TRBJ1-5; no clear D. Germline lookup yields CDR1 SGHVS and CDR2 FQNEAQ. This CDR3 region has 16 residues. Trimming pared 6 bases from V and 4 bases from J, leaving 19 bases between. The variable domain in full, completed from reference TRBV7-8 and TRBJ1-5, reads GAGVSQSPRYKVAKRGQDVALRCDPISGHVSLFWYQQALGQGPEFLTYFQNEAQLDKSGLPSDRFFAERPEGSVSTLKIQRTQQEDSAVYLCASSQIVGRRNQPQHFGDGTRLSIL.